This is a list of T cell receptor beta chains from one sample in a study of cytomegalovirus exposure and HLA in healthy donors. Sequencing was performed with immunoSEQ multiplex PCR; in TCRdb, only in-frame clones are kept and a portion is missing. Of 150,000 or so clones listed, roughly 84% are singletons. The sequenced sample was PBMCs. The receptors were gathered from a young woman in good health and CMV-seronegative. Each CDR3 is given with its conserved first and last residue. Each record gives: clone size, J gene, V gene, D gene, CDR3 DNA, CDR3 protein. D genes are given only for firm matches. Clone size appears in some rows only: once, few, many, or a class for an expanded clone.

>.|TRBJ2-7|TRBV4-1|TRBD2
TGCGCCAGCAGCCAAGAAAGAGCTAGCGGGTACTACGAGCAGTACTTC
CASSQERASGYYEQYF
>.|TRBJ2-7|TRBV7-9|.
TGTGCCAGCAGCTTTCTCCCGCGTCCCGAGCAGTACTTC
CASSFLPRPEQYF
>.|TRBJ1-5|TRBV10-3|.
TGTGCCATCAGTGAACAGGAGAATCAGCCCCAGCATTTT
CAISEQENQPQHF
>.|TRBJ2-1|TRBV28|.
TGTGCCAGCATCGGTCCCCGTGAGCAGTTCTTC
CASIGPREQFF
>once|TRBJ2-2|TRBV2|TRBD1
TGTGCCAGCGCGGGGACAGGGGACACCGGGGAGCTGTTTTTT
CASAGTGDTGELFF
>.|TRBJ2-5|TRBV9|.
TGTGCCAGCAGCGCAGCAGAACAGGGTCCGAGTGAGACCCAGTACTTC
CASSAAEQGPSETQYF
>once|TRBJ2-5|TRBV13|TRBD1
TGTGCCAGCAGCTTAGGCCAGGGGGTGGAGTACTTC
CASSLGQGVEYF
>.|TRBJ2-7|TRBV6-5|.
TGTGCCAGCACCTTGCGGGGAGGCTTCGAGCAGTACTTC
CASTLRGGFEQYF
>.|TRBJ2-3|TRBV4-3|.
TGCGCCAGCAGCCAAGACTCAGGGAGGGGGAGGGATACGCAGTATTTT
CASSQDSGRGRDTQYF
>.|TRBJ1-4|TRBV28|.
TGTGCCAGCAGTTTATTAGCCCCGGCGGGAACTAATGAAAAACTGTTTTTT
CASSLLAPAGTNEKLFF
>.|TRBJ2-2|TRBV7-9|TRBD2
TGTGCCACCCCCCCTGCGGGAGATGTCACCGGGGAGCTGTTTTTT
CATPPAGDVTGELFF
>few|TRBJ1-5|TRBV28|.
TGTGCCAGCAGTTTGCATCCAGAAGACAGGTCCAATCAGCCCCAGCATTTT
CASSLHPEDRSNQPQHF
>.|TRBJ2-7|TRBV7-9|.
TGTGCCAGCAGCTCCACGGGAAGGGGCGGGATGGGGGACGAGCAGTACTTC
CASSSTGRGGMGDEQYF
>.|TRBJ2-1|TRBV2|TRBD1
TGTGCCAGCAGTGAAAAGGGGACAGGTAATGAGCAGTTCTTC
CASSEKGTGNEQFF
>.|TRBJ1-1|TRBV9|TRBD1
TGTGCCAGCAGCGCCCAGCCGACAGGGGGGAGCACTGAAGCTTTCTTT
CASSAQPTGGSTEAFF
>.|TRBJ1-2|TRBV5-1|TRBD1
TGCGCCAGCAGCTTCGGGACAGGGCAGGATGGCTACACCTTC
CASSFGTGQDGYTF
>.|TRBJ2-1|TRBV4-3|.
TGCGCCAGCAGCCAAGAGGAGCCGGCGGCTGAGCAGTTCTTC
CASSQEEPAAEQFF
>.|TRBJ2-3|TRBV7-6|TRBD1
TGTGCCAGCAGCTCCCGACAGGGTATCACAGATACGCAGTATTTT
CASSSRQGITDTQYF
>.|TRBJ2-5|TRBV30|.
TGTGCCTGGAGTGTACGGGGTAGGGAGACCCAGTACTTC
CAWSVRGRETQYF
>.|TRBJ1-5|TRBV30|TRBD1
TGTGCCTGGAGCAGGCAGGGGGGCAATCAGCCCCAGCATTTT
CAWSRQGGNQPQHF
>.|TRBJ2-7|TRBV11-1|.
TGTGCCAGCAGTTTCGCGGGACCAGCCTACGAGCAGTACTTC
CASSFAGPAYEQYF
>once|TRBJ1-5|TRBV15|.
TGTGCCACCAGCCCGAACAGGGGCAATCAGCCCCAGCATTTT
CATSPNRGNQPQHF
>.|TRBJ2-7|TRBV19|.
TGTGCCAGTAGTATAGGCCAGGGCTCCTACGAGCAGTACTTC
CASSIGQGSYEQYF
>.|TRBJ1-6|TRBV6-1|TRBD1
TGTGCCAGCAGTGAAGGGACAGGAATTGAGGGCTCACCCCTCCACTTT
CASSEGTGIEGSPLHF